Below, 27 T cell receptor beta chains from the same sample are listed, as sequenced in a study of vaccination and CD4 T cells after COVID-19. Regarding treatment: approximately nine-day PBMC culture with coronavirus spike peptide pools or control peptides (ViraFEST assay). The assay that was used to sequence DNA from cultured CD4+ T cells was the Oncomine TCR Beta short-read assay. TCRdb fed the PCR reads into MiXCR, producing one record per CDR3 protein. Among 15,000 to 20,000 distinct CDR3 sequences listed, around 61% were seen once. What these receptors recognize is not known. Input material: CD4+ T cells from blood, cultured in vitro. The receptor set was obtained from a human donor who had recovered from COVID-19.

The V call is TRBV6-1, the J call TRBJ1-2, with 9 nucleotides matching TRBD1. The CDR3 is 14 residues long. Germline CDR1 reads MNHNS; CDR2 reads SASEGT. The J segment lost 6 bases and the V segment lost 2 bases, leaving 4 bases of the junction unmatched. The CDR3 nucleotides read TGTGCCAGCAGTGAAATCGACAGGGGGGATGGCTACACCTTC. Translation: CASSEIDRGDGYTF.

The V call is TRBV7-2, the J call TRBJ2-1; 11 nucleotides align to TRBD2. The V and J ends lost 1 base and 6 bases, in that order; junction bases with no gene match: 23. The CDR3 runs 22 residues. The V gene's germline CDR1 is SGHTA and CDR2 FQGNSA. The CDR3 loop is CASSLVSVSGSGRALFGNEQFF. CDR3 bases: TGTGCCAGCAGCTTAGTTTCGGTTAGCGGTAGCGGGAGGGCCCTTTTTGGCAATGAGCAGTTCTTC.

V and J are TRBV7-2 and TRBJ2-7; TRBD1 matches 8 bases. Trimming took 5 bases from V and 0 from J; bases not matched to a gene: 6. The CDR3 totals 15 residues. The V gene's germline CDR1 is SGHTA and CDR2 FQGNSA. The CDR3 protein is CASSVQGAPSYEQYF. CDR3 coding DNA: TGTGCCAGCAGCGTCCAGGGGGCACCCTCCTACGAGCAGTACTTC.

The J gene is TRBJ2-3, the V gene TRBV6-7; D might be TRBD1 (6 bases). TRBV6-7 belongs to the ORF category, with a function that is uncertain. This CDR3 contains 15 residues. The V end was cut by 10 bases, the J end by 2 bases, with 19 bases between. This chain's CDR3 is CATDWAGVTTDTQYF. CDR3 DNA: TGTGCCACCGACTGGGCAGGGGTCACCACAGATACGCAGTATTTT.

The rearrangement joins TRBV2 to TRBJ1-1; D unclear. The V end was cut by 5 bases, the J end by 0 bases, with 1 base between. The CDR3 totals 11 residues. Per the germline V gene, CDR1 is SNHLY and CDR2 is FYNNEI. The CDR3 region has the DNA TGTGCCAGCAGTTTGAACACTGAAGCTTTCTTT. Its translation: CASSLNTEAFF.

The gene calls are TRBV7-2 and TRBJ2-7; D is uncertain. Germline-derived CDR1 and CDR2 are SGHTA and FQGNSA. The length of the CDR3 is 13 residues. The V end was cut by 0 bases, the J end by 6 bases, with 9 bases between. The CDR3 sequence: CASSLAEGSEQYF. CDR3 sequence (DNA): TGTGCCAGCAGCTTAGCGGAAGGGTCCGAGCAGTACTTC.

V gene TRBV7-8 combines with J gene TRBJ2-5; the match to TRBD1 covers 7 bases. The CDR3 consists of 16 residues. With V trimmed by 5 bases and J by 2 bases, 11 bases remained unmatched. Germline V lookup: CDR1 SGHVS, CDR2 FQNEAQ. The CDR3 sequence is CASSLTGALIQETQYF. In DNA, the CDR3 is TGTGCCAGCAGCCTAACAGGGGCCCTAATTCAAGAGACCCAGTACTTC.

The chain uses TRBV6-1 and TRBJ2-3; D might be TRBD1 (5 bases). V gave up 8 bases and J gave up 6 bases, with 12 bases separating them. The CDR3 is made up of 12 amino acids. Germline V gene data show CDR1 as MNHNS and CDR2 as SASEGT. Written as DNA, the CDR3 is TGTGCCAGCTGGGGCGACGGGGATACGCAGTATTTT. Translated: CASWGDGDTQYF.

Comment on this clonotype: Germline and junction disagree at one end, which may indicate a read error. The chain is built from TRBV7-7 and TRBJ2-2, with unresolved D. Germline CDR1 SSHAT, CDR2 FNYEAQ (reference sequence). This CDR3 has 15 residues. In DNA form, the CDR3 reads TGTGCTAGCAGCTTGGACCCCGGCGGCACCGGGGAGCTGTTTTTT. Its protein is CASSLDPGGTGELFF.

This chain connects TRBV2 to TRBJ1-6, with D perhaps matching TRBD1 (5 bases). The germline gives CDR1 SNHLY, CDR2 FYNNEI. V lost 6 bases to trimming and J lost 0 bases, with 15 bases between them. CDR3 length: 17 residues. The CDR3 is CASRPRQLGSYNSPLHF. The DNA for the CDR3 is TGTGCCAGCAGACCCAGACAGTTGGGCTCCTATAATTCACCCCTCCACTTT.

Here the CDR3 DNA reads TGTGCCAGCAGTCCCCTTCGGCTGGGGGGCGGGGAGCTGTTTTTT. Its protein product is CASSPLRLGGGELFF. This sequence joins TRBV6-1 and TRBJ2-2, with a possible D match to TRBD2 (6 bases). Trimming removed 5 bases at V and 7 bases at J, with 17 bases between. Germline V CDR1 and CDR2: MNHNS, SASEGT. The CDR3 is made up of 15 amino acids.

The chain links TRBV2 to TRBJ1-1, with a possible D match to TRBD1 (6 bases). The CDR3 extends over 15 amino acids. Germline V lookup: CDR1 SNHLY, CDR2 FYNNEI. The ends were cut back, 5 bases at V and 4 bases at J, with 17 bases in the middle. CDR3 amino acids: CASSYQGIGSTEAFF. DNA for the CDR3: TGTGCCAGCAGTTACCAGGGGATTGGGAGCACTGAAGCTTTCTTT.

The rearrangement links TRBV27 to TRBJ2-1; 7 bases align to TRBD2. The trim removed 5 bases at V and 4 bases at J, leaving 5 bases unmatched. Germline V CDR1 and CDR2: MNHEY, SMNVEV (reference sequence). This CDR3 is 14 amino acids long. The CDR3: CASSPEGGYNEQFF. The DNA for the CDR3 is TGTGCCAGCAGTCCAGAGGGAGGGTACAATGAGCAGTTCTTC.

As for this clonotype: One end of the junction varies from germline; a read error may be responsible. The genes are TRBV12-3 or TRBV12-4 and TRBJ2-1, with D maybe TRBD1 (6 bases). The CDR3 spans 13 residues. The CDR3 region is CASSLAGAHEQFF. The CDR3 DNA follows: TGTGCCAGCAGTCTAGCAGGGGCGCATGAGCAGTTCTTC.

The chain carries TRBV27 and TRBJ1-4; TRBD1 matches 7 bases. V trimming: 4 bases; J trimming: 8 bases; junction bases outside the gene matches: 7. Per germline, CDR1 MNHEY and CDR2 SMNVEV (reference sequence). This CDR3 region has 14 residues. The CDR3 is CASSSGGYDEKLFF. In DNA, the CDR3 is TGTGCCAGCAGTTCAGGGGGGTACGACGAAAAACTGTTTTTT.

The chain employs TRBV6-1 and TRBJ2-7, with D perhaps TRBD2 (6 bases). Germline CDR1 is MNHNS and CDR2 is SASEGT. The CDR3 is 14 residues long. The V end lost 5 bases, the J end lost 3 bases, and 14 bases lay between the germline ends. For the CDR3, the DNA is TGTGCCAGCAGTACGGGGCGGGGAATCTACGAGCAGTACTTC. Protein product: CASSTGRGIYEQYF.

CDR3 bases: TGTGCCAGCAGACCCAACGGGATGGGGGAAGCTTTCTTT. Translating gives CASRPNGMGEAFF. The chain is built from TRBV2 and TRBJ1-1; no reliable D call. Trimming removed 6 bases at V and 8 bases at J, with 16 bases between. The CDR3 sequence is 13 residues long. Looked up from germline, CDR1 is SNHLY and CDR2 is FYNNEI. Full variable domain (outside the CDR3, taken from reference TRBV2 and TRBJ1-1): EPEVTQTPSHQVTQMGQEVILRCVPISNHLYFYWYRQILGQKVEFLVSFYNNEISEKSEIFDDQFSVERPDGSNFTLKIRSTKLEDSAMYFCASRPNGMGEAFFGQGTRLTVV.

The chain employs TRBV14 and TRBJ2-3; TRBD2 matches 10 bases. After removal of 2 bases from V and 5 bases from J, the junction contained 4 bases not matched to a gene. This CDR3 spans 15 amino acids. CDR1 and CDR2 from the germline V gene are SGHDN and FVKESK. CDR3 residues: CASSQRLAGVDTQYF. The CDR3 bases are TGTGCCAGCAGCCAACGCCTAGCGGGAGTAGATACGCAGTATTTT.

A note on this clonotype: A read error may account for a junction end that differs from germline. The gene calls are TRBV2 and TRBJ1-2; the D gene is possibly TRBD1 (6 bases). Germline loops: CDR1 SNHLY, CDR2 FYNNEI. CDR3 length: 12 amino acids. In DNA, the CDR3 is TGCGGGGGGCAGAGGGAGCTCAATGGCTACACCTTC. This translates into CGGQRELNGYTF.

A few counts support this clonotype. V gene TRBV6-2 or TRBV6-3 combines with J gene TRBJ1-2, with D unclear. CDR1 and CDR2 from the germline V gene are MNHEY and SVGEGT. CDR3 length: 14 residues. V lost 6 bases and J 2 bases, leaving 13 bases between the germline ends. The CDR3 sequence: CASSKGSGNYGYTF. The CDR3 DNA sequence: TGTGCCAGCAGCAAAGGATCTGGCAACTATGGCTACACCTTC.

This clonotype occurred once. The J gene is TRBJ2-5, the V gene TRBV19; a weak D match, TRBD2 (5 bases). V lost 8 bases and J lost 5, with 9 bases in between. Germline loops: CDR1 LNHDA, CDR2 SQIVND (reference sequence). CDR3 length equals 11 residues. This CDR3 is CASRTGETQYF. CDR3 nucleotide sequence: TGTGCCAGTCGGACGGGGGAGACCCAGTACTTC. Complete variable domain (other parts from reference TRBV19 and TRBJ2-5): DGGITQSPKYLFRKEGQNVTLSCEQNLNHDAMYWYRQDPGQGLRLIYYSQIVNDFQKGDIAEGYSVSREKKESFPLTVTSAQKNPTAFYLCASRTGETQYFGPGTRLLVL.

This clonotype turned up a few times. It is unclear where the CDR3 begins or ends on the DNA, so no DNA is shown, and the CDR3 is as TCRdb lists it. The CDR3 is CASSLLKVARGNSPLHF. V usage is TRBV21-1 and J usage is TRBJ1-6. TRBV21-1 is described as a pseudogene. The CDR3 is 17 residues long, ends included.

The rearrangement links TRBV27 to TRBJ1-1; tentative D call: TRBD1 (6 bases). CDR1 is MNHEY, CDR2 SMNVEV, per germline (reference sequence). V was shortened by 9 bases and J by 1 base, with 9 bases between the two germline ends. The CDR3 contains 12 residues. The DNA for the CDR3 is TGTGCCAGTGCGACAGGGAACACTGAAGCTTTCTTT. It is translated as CASATGNTEAFF.

In DNA form, the CDR3 reads TGTGCCAGCAGTTTCCTTTCCAGGTTGCCACAAGAGACCCAGTACTTC. Protein sequence: CASSFLSRLPQETQYF. The chain joins TRBV27 to TRBJ2-5; D remains unclear. Trimming stripped 3 bases from V and 2 bases from J, with 16 bases between. CDR3 length: 16 residues. Germline CDR1 MNHEY, CDR2 SMNVEV (reference sequence).

The rearrangement links TRBV6-5 to TRBJ1-1, with D perhaps TRBD1 (5 bases). This CDR3 has 13 residues. Looked up from germline, CDR1 is MNHEY and CDR2 is SVGAGI. V dropped 3 bases and J dropped 3 bases, with 8 bases sitting between them. CDR3 sequence reads: CASSYQGDTEAFF. The CDR3 DNA follows: TGTGCCAGCAGTTATCAGGGCGACACTGAAGCTTTCTTT.

In its sample, this clonotype was seen once. The J gene is TRBJ2-1, the V gene TRBV20-1, with D possibly TRBD2 on 5 matching bases. This CDR3 is 18 amino acids long. Trimming took off 1 base at V and 0 bases at J, with 19 bases between the two ends. Germline CDR1 and CDR2: DFQATT and SNEGSKA (reference sequence). The CDR3 bases are TGCAGTGCTAGAGTGTGGGGTATGAGCGGTAGCTCCTACAATGAGCAGTTCTTC. Encoded protein: CSARVWGMSGSSYNEQFF.

This rearrangement joins TRBV6-2 or TRBV6-3 to TRBJ2-2, with D perhaps matching TRBD1 (5 bases). Deletions cut 7 bases from V and 1 base from J, with 19 bases between. Germline lookup yields CDR1 MNHEY and CDR2 SVGEGT. The CDR3 covers 17 residues. CDR3 residues: CASTTRVFGQNTGELFF. The DNA for the CDR3 is TGTGCCAGCACAACCAGGGTGTTCGGCCAGAACACCGGGGAGCTGTTTTTT.